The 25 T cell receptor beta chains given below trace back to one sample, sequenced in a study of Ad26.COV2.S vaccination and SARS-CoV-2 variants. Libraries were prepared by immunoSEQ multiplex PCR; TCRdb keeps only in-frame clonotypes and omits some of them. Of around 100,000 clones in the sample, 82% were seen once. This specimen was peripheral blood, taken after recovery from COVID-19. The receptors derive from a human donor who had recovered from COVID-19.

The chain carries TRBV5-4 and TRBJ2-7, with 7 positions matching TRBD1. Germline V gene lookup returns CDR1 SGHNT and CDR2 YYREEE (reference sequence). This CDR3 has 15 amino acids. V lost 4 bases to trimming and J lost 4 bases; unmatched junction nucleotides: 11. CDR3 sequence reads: CASSVEGQTLYEQYF. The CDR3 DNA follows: TGTGCCAGCAGCGTAGAGGGACAGACCCTATACGAGCAGTACTTC.

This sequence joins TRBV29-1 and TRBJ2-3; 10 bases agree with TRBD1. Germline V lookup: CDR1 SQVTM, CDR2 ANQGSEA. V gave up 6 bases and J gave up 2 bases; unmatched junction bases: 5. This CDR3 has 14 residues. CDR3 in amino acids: CSVGDRGSTDTQYF. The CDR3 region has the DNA TGCAGCGTAGGGGACAGGGGTTCCACAGATACGCAGTATTTT.

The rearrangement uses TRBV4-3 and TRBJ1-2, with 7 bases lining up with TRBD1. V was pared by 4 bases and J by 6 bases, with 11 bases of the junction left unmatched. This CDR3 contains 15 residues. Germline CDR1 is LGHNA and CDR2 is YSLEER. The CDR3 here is CASSPQQGFYNGYTF. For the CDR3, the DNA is TGCGCCAGCAGCCCGCAACAGGGGTTCTATAATGGCTACACCTTC.

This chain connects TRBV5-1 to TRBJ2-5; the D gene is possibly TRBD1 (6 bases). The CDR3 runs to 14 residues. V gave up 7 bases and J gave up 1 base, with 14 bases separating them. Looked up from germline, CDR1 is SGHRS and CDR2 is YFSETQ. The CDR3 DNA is TGCGCCAGCTGCCGACAGGAAACCCAAGAGACCCAGTACTTC. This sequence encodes CASCRQETQETQYF.

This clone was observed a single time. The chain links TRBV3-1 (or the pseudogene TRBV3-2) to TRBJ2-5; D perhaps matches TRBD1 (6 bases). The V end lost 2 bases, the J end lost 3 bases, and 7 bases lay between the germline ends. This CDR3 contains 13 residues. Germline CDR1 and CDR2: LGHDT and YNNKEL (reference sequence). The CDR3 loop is CASSQYREETQYF. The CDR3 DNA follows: TGTGCCAGCAGCCAATACAGGGAAGAGACCCAGTACTTC.

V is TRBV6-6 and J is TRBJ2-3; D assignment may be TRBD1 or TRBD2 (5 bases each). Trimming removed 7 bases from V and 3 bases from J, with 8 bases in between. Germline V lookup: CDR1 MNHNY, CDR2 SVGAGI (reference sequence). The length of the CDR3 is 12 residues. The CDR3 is CASTGTTDTQYF. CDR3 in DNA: TGTGCCAGCACCGGGACGACAGATACGCAGTATTTT.

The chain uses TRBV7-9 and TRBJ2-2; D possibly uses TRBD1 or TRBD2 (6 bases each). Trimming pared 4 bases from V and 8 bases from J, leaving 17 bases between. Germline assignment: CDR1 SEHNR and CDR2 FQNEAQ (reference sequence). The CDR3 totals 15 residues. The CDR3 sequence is CASSSLGGNKGELFF. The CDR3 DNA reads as TGTGCCAGCAGCTCCCTAGGGGGGAATAAAGGGGAGCTGTTTTTT.

The CDR3: CASSYTGSNTEAFF. DNA for the CDR3: TGTGCCAGCAGTTACACGGGGTCGAACACTGAAGCTTTCTTT. J is TRBJ1-1 and V is TRBV6-5; the D is unclear. The V gene's germline CDR1 is MNHEY and CDR2 SVGAGI. The CDR3 consists of 14 residues. V was trimmed by 2 bases and J by 1 base, leaving 8 bases between them.

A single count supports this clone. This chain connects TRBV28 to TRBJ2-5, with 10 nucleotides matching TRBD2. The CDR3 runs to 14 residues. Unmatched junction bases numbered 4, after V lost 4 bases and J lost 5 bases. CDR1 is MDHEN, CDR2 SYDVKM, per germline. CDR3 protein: CASSSLAGVETQYF. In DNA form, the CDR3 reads TGTGCCAGCAGTTCTCTAGCGGGAGTGGAGACCCAGTACTTC.

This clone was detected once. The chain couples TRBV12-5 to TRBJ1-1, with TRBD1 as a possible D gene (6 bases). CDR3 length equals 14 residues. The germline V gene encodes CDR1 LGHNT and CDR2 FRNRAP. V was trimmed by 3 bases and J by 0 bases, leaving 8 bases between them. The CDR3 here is CASGLGGLNTEAFF. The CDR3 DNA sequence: TGTGCTAGTGGTTTAGGGGGATTGAACACTGAAGCTTTCTTT.

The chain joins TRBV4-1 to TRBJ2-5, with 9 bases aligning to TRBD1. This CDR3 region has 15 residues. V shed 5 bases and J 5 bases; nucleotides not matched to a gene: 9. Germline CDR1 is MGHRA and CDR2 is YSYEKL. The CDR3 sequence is CASSKPGQGLETQYF. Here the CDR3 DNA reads TGCGCCAGCAGCAAACCGGGACAGGGTTTGGAGACCCAGTACTTC.

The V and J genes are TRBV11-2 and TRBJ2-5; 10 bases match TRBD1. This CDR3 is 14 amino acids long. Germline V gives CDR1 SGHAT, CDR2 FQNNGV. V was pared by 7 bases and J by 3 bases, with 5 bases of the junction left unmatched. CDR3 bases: TGTGCCAGCAACCCGGGGACAGGGGAAGAGACCCAGTACTTC. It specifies CASNPGTGEETQYF.

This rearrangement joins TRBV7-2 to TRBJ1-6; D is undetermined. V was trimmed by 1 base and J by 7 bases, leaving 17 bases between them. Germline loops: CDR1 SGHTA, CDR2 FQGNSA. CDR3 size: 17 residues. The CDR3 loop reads CASSLEGSRRLNSPLHF. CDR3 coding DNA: TGTGCCAGCAGCTTAGAGGGCTCGAGACGCCTCAATTCACCCCTCCACTTT.

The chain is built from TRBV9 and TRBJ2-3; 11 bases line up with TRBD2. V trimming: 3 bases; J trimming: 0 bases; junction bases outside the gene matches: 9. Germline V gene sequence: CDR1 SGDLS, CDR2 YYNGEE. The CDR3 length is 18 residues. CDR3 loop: CASSAGTSGTTSTDTQYF. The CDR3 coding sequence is TGTGCCAGCAGCGCCGGGACTAGCGGAACTACTAGCACAGATACGCAGTATTTT.

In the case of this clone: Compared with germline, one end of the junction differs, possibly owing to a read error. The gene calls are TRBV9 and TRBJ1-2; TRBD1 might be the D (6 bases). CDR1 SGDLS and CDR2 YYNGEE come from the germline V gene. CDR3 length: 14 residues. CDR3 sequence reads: CASTVGEGTNGYTF. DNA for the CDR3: TGTGCCAGCACCGTAGGGGAGGGGACAAATGGCTACACCTTC.

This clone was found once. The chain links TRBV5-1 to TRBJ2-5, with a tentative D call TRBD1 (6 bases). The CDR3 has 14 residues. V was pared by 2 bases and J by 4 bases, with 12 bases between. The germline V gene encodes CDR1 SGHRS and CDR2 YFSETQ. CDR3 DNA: TGCGCCAGCAGCTTAACAGGGAACGGAGAGACCCAGTACTTC. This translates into CASSLTGNGETQYF. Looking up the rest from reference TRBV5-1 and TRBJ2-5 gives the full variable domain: KAGVTQTPRYLIKTRGQQVTLSCSPISGHRSVSWYQQTPGQGLQFLFEYFSETQRNKGNFPGRFSGRQFSNSRSEMNVSTLELGDSALYLCASSLTGNGETQYFGPGTRLLVL.

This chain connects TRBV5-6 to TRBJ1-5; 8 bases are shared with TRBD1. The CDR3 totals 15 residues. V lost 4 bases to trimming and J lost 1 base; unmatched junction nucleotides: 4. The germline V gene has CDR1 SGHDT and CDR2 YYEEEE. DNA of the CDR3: TGTGCCAGCAGCGCACAGGGGGTCAGCAATCAGCCCCAGCATTTT. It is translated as CASSAQGVSNQPQHF.

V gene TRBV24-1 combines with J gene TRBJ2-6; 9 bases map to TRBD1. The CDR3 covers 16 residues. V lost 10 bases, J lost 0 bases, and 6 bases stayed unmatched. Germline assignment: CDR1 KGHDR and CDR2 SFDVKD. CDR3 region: CATGDREGSGANVLTF. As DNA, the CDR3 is TGTGCCACAGGGGACAGGGAAGGCTCTGGGGCCAACGTCCTGACTTTC.

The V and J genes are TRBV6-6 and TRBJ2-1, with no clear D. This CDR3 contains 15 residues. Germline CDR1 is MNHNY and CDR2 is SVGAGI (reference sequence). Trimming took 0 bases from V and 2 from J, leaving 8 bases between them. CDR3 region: CASSYSSGTYNEQFF. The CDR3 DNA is TGTGCCAGCAGTTACTCGAGTGGAACCTACAATGAGCAGTTCTTC.

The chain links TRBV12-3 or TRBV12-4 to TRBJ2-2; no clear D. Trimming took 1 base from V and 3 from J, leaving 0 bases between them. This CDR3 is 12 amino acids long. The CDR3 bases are TGTGCCAGCAGTTTAGACACCGGGGAGCTGTTTTTT. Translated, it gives CASSLDTGELFF.

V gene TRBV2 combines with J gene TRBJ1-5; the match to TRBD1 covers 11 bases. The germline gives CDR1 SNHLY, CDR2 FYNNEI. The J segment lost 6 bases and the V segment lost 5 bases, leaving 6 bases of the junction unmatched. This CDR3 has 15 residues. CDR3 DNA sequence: TGTGCCAGCAGTAGGGGACAGGGGGGGCTTCAGCCCCAGCATTTT. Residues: CASSRGQGGLQPQHF.

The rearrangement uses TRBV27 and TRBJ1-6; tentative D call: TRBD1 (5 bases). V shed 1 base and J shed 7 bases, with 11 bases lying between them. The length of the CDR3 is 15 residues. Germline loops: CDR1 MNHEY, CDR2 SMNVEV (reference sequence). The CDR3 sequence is CASSLYAGANSPLHF. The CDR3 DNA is TGTGCCAGCAGTTTATATGCCGGGGCCAATTCACCCCTCCACTTT.

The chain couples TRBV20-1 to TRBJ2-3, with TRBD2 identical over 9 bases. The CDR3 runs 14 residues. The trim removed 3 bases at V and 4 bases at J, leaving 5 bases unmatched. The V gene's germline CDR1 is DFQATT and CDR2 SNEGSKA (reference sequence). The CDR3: CSASSGSIADTQYF. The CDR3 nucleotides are TGCAGTGCTAGTAGCGGGAGCATCGCAGATACGCAGTATTTT.

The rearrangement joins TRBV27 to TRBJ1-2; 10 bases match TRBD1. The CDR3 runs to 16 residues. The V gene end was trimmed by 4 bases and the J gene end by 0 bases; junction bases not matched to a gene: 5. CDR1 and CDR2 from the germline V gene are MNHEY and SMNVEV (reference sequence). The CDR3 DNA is TGTGCCAGCAGTTCCCGACAGGGGGCGGCTAACTATGGCTACACCTTC. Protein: CASSSRQGAANYGYTF.

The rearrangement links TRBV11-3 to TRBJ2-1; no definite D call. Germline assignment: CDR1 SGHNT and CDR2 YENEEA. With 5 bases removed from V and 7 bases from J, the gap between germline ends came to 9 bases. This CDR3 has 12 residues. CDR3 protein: CASSLSPNEQFF. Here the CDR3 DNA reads TGTGCCAGCAGCCTCTCGCCGAATGAGCAGTTCTTC.